This passage covers 21 T cell receptor beta chains from one sample sequenced in a study of CD8+ T cells in alopecia areata. It was cDNA, reverse transcribed from extracted RNA, that served as the sequencing template. TCRdb's copy holds only in-frame clones and misses some; the assay was immunoSEQ multiplex PCR. The repertoire has about 150,000 clones, approximately 50% of them found once; the top ten carry around 6.8%. The source material was CD4+ T cells sorted from blood. These receptors were collected from a human donor with alopecia areata.

The V gene is TRBV27, the J gene TRBJ2-7, with D possibly matching TRBD2 (6 bases). Germline V gene lookup returns CDR1 MNHEY and CDR2 SMNVEV (reference sequence). The V end was cut by 1 base, the J end by 2 bases, with 12 bases between. The CDR3 has 15 residues. The CDR3 sequence is CASSLWAGSPYEQYF. DNA of the CDR3: TGTGCCAGCAGTTTATGGGCGGGGAGCCCCTACGAGCAGTACTTC.

This chain connects TRBV4-2 to TRBJ2-7; D possibly corresponds to TRBD2 (7 bases). The CDR3 covers 16 residues. Germline-derived CDR1 and CDR2 are LGHNA and YNFKEQ. Trimming stripped 4 bases from V and 2 bases from J, with 18 bases between. CDR3 protein: CASSPSSGGKAYEQYF. CDR3 in DNA: TGTGCCAGCAGCCCTTCCTCGGGGGGCAAGGCCTACGAGCAGTACTTC.

The J gene is TRBJ2-3, the V gene TRBV6-1; the match to TRBD1 covers 9 bases. This CDR3 has 14 residues. Germline lookup yields CDR1 MNHNS and CDR2 SASEGT. The J segment lost 6 bases and the V segment lost 5 bases, leaving 6 bases of the junction unmatched. The CDR3: CASSKGQGVDTQYF. The DNA for the CDR3 is TGTGCCAGCAGTAAGGGACAGGGAGTGGATACGCAGTATTTT.

In its sample, this clone was seen a few times. This rearrangement joins TRBV15 to TRBJ2-1; 10 bases map to TRBD2. Germline CDR1 LNHNV, CDR2 YYDKDF (reference sequence). After removal of 0 bases from V and 6 bases from J, the junction contained 5 bases not matched to a gene. CDR3 length: 16 amino acids. The CDR3 coding sequence is TGTGCCACCAGCAGAGATCGCCTAGCGGGAGTCAATGAGCAGTTCTTC. This codes for CATSRDRLAGVNEQFF.

V and J are TRBV5-4 and TRBJ2-4, with D possibly TRBD1 on 6 matching bases. CDR1 and CDR2 from the germline V gene are SGHNT and YYREEE (reference sequence). V lost 0 bases and J 0 bases, leaving 13 bases between the germline ends. The CDR3 has 17 amino acids. The CDR3: CASSLDGTGLAKNIQYF. CDR3 in DNA: TGTGCCAGCAGCTTGGATGGTACAGGGCTAGCCAAAAACATTCAGTACTTC.

This clone was counted only a few times. This chain connects TRBV5-1 to TRBJ2-5, with 8 bases matching TRBD1. Germline V gives CDR1 SGHRS, CDR2 YFSETQ. Trimming removed 3 bases from V and 5 bases from J; junction bases left unmatched: 9. The CDR3 is 15 residues long. CDR3 sequence (DNA): TGCGCCAGCAGCTCCCGACAGGGGCCCGGTGAGACCCAGTACTTC. Protein: CASSSRQGPGETQYF.

This clone came up a few times. This sequence joins TRBV29-1 and TRBJ2-2; D unresolved. Trimming left V 7 bases short and J 1 base short, with 16 bases between. CDR3 size: 15 residues. Germline CDR1 reads SQVTM; CDR2 reads ANQGSEA. This CDR3 reads CSARVGPMNTGELFF. The CDR3 coding sequence is TGCAGCGCTCGTGTCGGGCCGATGAACACCGGGGAGCTGTTTTTT.

The chain combines TRBV5-1 with TRBJ2-3; D gene ambiguous. The germline V gene has CDR1 SGHRS and CDR2 YFSETQ. The CDR3 loop spans 9 amino acids. The DNA of the CDR3 is TGCGACCAGACAGATACGCAGTATTTT. It codes for CDQTDTQYF.

A few counts support this clone. The rearrangement uses TRBV6-5 and TRBJ2-7; 7 nucleotides line up with TRBD1. Germline V gene sequence: CDR1 MNHEY, CDR2 SVGAGI. The ends lost 5 bases at V and 4 bases at J; junction bases unmatched: 5. The CDR3 totals 13 residues. DNA of the CDR3: TGTGCCAGCAGTAGGGACAGAGTTTACGAGCAGTACTTC. Its protein is CASSRDRVYEQYF.

The rearrangement links TRBV25-1 to TRBJ2-4, with D possibly matching TRBD1 (6 bases). Germline values: CDR1 MGHDK, CDR2 SYGVNS. This CDR3 comprises 13 residues. Between the trimmed V and J ends, which lost 3 bases and 10 bases, there was a span of 13 bases. The CDR3 region has the DNA TGTGCCAGCAGTGAGTCAGGGGAGAGGATTCAGTACTTC. Its protein is CASSESGERIQYF.

The chain couples TRBV5-1 to TRBJ2-3; possibly TRBD2 for D (6 bases). This CDR3 contains 16 residues. Trimming pared 0 bases from V and 2 bases from J, leaving 13 bases between. Per germline, CDR1 SGHRS and CDR2 YFSETQ. The CDR3 spells CASSLGASAATDTQYF. CDR3 coding DNA: TGCGCCAGCAGCTTGGGGGCTAGCGCGGCCACAGATACGCAGTATTTT. The full variable domain, rest sourced from reference TRBV5-1 and TRBJ2-3, is KAGVTQTPRYLIKTRGQQVTLSCSPISGHRSVSWYQQTPGQGLQFLFEYFSETQRNKGNFPGRFSGRQFSNSRSEMNVSTLELGDSALYLCASSLGASAATDTQYFGPGTRLTVL.

This chain connects TRBV30 to TRBJ1-1, with 7 bases aligning to TRBD1. Germline CDR1 GTSNPN, CDR2 SVGIG (reference sequence). V shed 5 bases and J 0 bases; nucleotides not matched to a gene: 3. The CDR3 is made up of 13 amino acids. CDR3: CAWGGQMNTEAFF. In DNA, the CDR3 is TGTGCCTGGGGGGGACAGATGAACACTGAAGCTTTCTTT.

This rearrangement joins TRBV5-1 to TRBJ2-1; no clear D gene. CDR1 is SGHRS and CDR2 is YFSETQ in the germline V gene. The CDR3 extends over 16 amino acids. V was shortened by 5 bases and J by 8 bases, with 23 bases between the two germline ends. In DNA form, the CDR3 reads TGCGCCAGCAGAAGAGATACGGTGGTCGCGTCGGATGAGCAGTTCTTC. Protein product: CASRRDTVVASDEQFF.

This clone appeared a single time. The rearrangement uses TRBV27 and TRBJ2-1; no clear D gene. Trimming removed 4 bases at V and 4 bases at J, with 5 bases between. The CDR3 loop spans 12 amino acids. Per the germline V gene, CDR1 is MNHEY and CDR2 is SMNVEV (reference sequence). CDR3 residues: CASSSEYNEQFF. The CDR3 DNA reads TGTGCCAGCAGTTCGGAATACAATGAGCAGTTCTTC.

The chain carries TRBV2 and TRBJ2-3; D is unclear. The germline V gene encodes CDR1 SNHLY and CDR2 FYNNEI. Deletions cut 8 bases from V and 1 base from J, with 13 bases between. This CDR3 contains 14 residues. For the CDR3, the DNA is TGTGCCAGCGGCAGAACAATCCGCACAGATACGCAGTATTTT. It encodes CASGRTIRTDTQYF. The full variable domain, its missing parts supplied by reference TRBV2 and TRBJ2-3, is EPEVTQTPSHQVTQMGQEVILRCVPISNHLYFYWYRQILGQKVEFLVSFYNNEISEKSEIFDDQFSVERPDGSNFTLKIRSTKLEDSAMYFCASGRTIRTDTQYFGPGTRLTVL.

This chain links TRBV30 with TRBJ2-1; D may be TRBD1 (5 bases). CDR3 length: 13 amino acids. Germline V lookup: CDR1 GTSNPN, CDR2 SVGIG (reference sequence). V lost 3 bases, J lost 7 bases, and 13 bases lay in between. CDR3 bases: TGTGCCTGGAGCCAATTCTCAGGGAATGAGCAGTTCTTC. Protein product: CAWSQFSGNEQFF. Looking up the rest from reference TRBV30 and TRBJ2-1 gives the full variable domain: SQTIHQWPATLVQPVGSPLSLECTVEGTSNPNLYWYRQAAGRGLQLLFYSVGIGQISSEVPQNLSASRPQDRQFILSSKKLLLSDSGFYLCAWSQFSGNEQFFGPGTRLTVL.

This clone was recorded once. This sequence joins TRBV30 and TRBJ2-7; TRBD1 might be the D (5 bases). V was cut by 1 base and J by 5 bases, with 24 bases left in between. The CDR3 spans 17 residues. Germline V gene data show CDR1 as GTSNPN and CDR2 as SVGIG (reference sequence). The CDR3 DNA follows: TGTGCCTGGAGTGGTACTTTACGCCTAGGGGTTCGGCACGAGCAGTACTTC. It codes for CAWSGTLRLGVRHEQYF. Full variable domain (rest looked up from reference TRBV30 and TRBJ2-7): SQTIHQWPATLVQPVGSPLSLECTVEGTSNPNLYWYRQAAGRGLQLLFYSVGIGQISSEVPQNLSASRPQDRQFILSSKKLLLSDSGFYLCAWSGTLRLGVRHEQYFGPGTRLTVT.

The V gene is TRBV9, the J gene TRBJ2-3, with TRBD2 matching 9 bases. Germline V CDR1 and CDR2: SGDLS, YYNGEE. J was trimmed by 3 bases and V by 4 bases; bases with no gene match: 3. The CDR3 runs to 14 residues. Here the CDR3 DNA reads TGTGCCAGCAGCCTAACTAGCGGGACAGATACGCAGTATTTT. Encoded protein: CASSLTSGTDTQYF. The entire variable domain, with the rest obtained from reference TRBV9 and TRBJ2-3, is as follows: DSGVTQTPKHLITATGQRVTLRCSPRSGDLSVYWYQQSLDQGLQFLIQYYNGEERAKGNILERFSAQQFPDLHSELNLSSLELGDSALYFCASSLTSGTDTQYFGPGTRLTVL.

The sample holds a few counts of this clone. V and J are TRBV5-1 and TRBJ2-2, with TRBD2 matching 8 bases. The CDR3 has 17 residues. CDR1 and CDR2 (germline): SGHRS, YFSETQ. The trim removed 5 bases at V and 5 bases at J, leaving 14 bases unmatched. In DNA, the CDR3 is TGCGCCAGCAGGGAAGTTAGCGGGAATCTCGTTACCGGGGAGCTGTTTTTT. Amino acid sequence: CASREVSGNLVTGELFF.

The CDR3 nucleotides are TGCGCCAGCAGTCTGGGGCAGCAAGACACTGAAGCTTTCTTT. Protein product: CASSLGQQDTEAFF. This chain connects TRBV5-1 to TRBJ1-1; D is perhaps TRBD1 (5 bases). Trimming shortened V by 5 bases and J by 3 bases, and 14 bases separated the two germline ends. The CDR3 spans 14 residues. Germline V gives CDR1 SGHRS, CDR2 YFSETQ.

The rearrangement links TRBV27 to TRBJ2-7, with D hard to call. The CDR3 has 10 residues. Germline V CDR1 and CDR2: MNHEY, SMNVEV (reference sequence). The V end was cut by 10 bases, the J end by 5 bases, with 9 bases between. The chain's CDR3 is CAIGRDEQYF. CDR3 DNA: TGTGCCATCGGCCGGGACGAGCAGTACTTC.